Listed here are 26 T cell receptor beta chains from one sample, sequenced in a study of blood T cell repertoires in COVID-19. TCRdb's table, derived via immunoSEQ multiplex PCR, lists solely in-frame clones and lacks some. The sample contains 250,000 or so clones, approximately 81% of which appear only once. The sample comprised peripheral blood. All receptors derive from a man aged 55-75 years with acute or convalescent COVID-19.

Remarks on this clone: Distinct nucleotide sequences in the sample also encode this CDR3. The chain links TRBV7-8 to TRBJ2-7; D is unclear. Germline lookup yields CDR1 SGHVS and CDR2 FQNEAQ. This CDR3 has 12 residues. Between the trimmed V and J ends, which lost 4 bases and 0 bases, there was a span of 4 bases. This CDR3 is CASSSSSYEQYF. The CDR3 DNA reads TGTGCCAGCAGCTCGAGCTCCTACGAGCAGTACTTC.

This clone was detected only once. The V and J genes are TRBV18 and TRBJ2-2; a weak D match, TRBD1 (5 bases). The V gene's germline CDR1 is KGHSH and CDR2 LQKENI. The CDR3 is 16 residues long. V was clipped by 0 bases and J by 5 bases, with 13 bases between them. This CDR3 reads CASSPPAAGQTGELFF. DNA for the CDR3: TGTGCCAGCTCACCACCGGCGGCAGGGCAGACCGGGGAGCTGTTTTTT.

CDR3 region: CASRESSSSYNEQFF. CDR3 in DNA: TGTGCCAGCAGGGAGAGTTCTAGCTCCTACAATGAGCAGTTCTTC. J is TRBJ2-1 and V is TRBV6-6, with D unresolved. V was pared by 6 bases and J by 0 bases, with 12 bases between. The CDR3 is 15 amino acids. CDR1 is MNHNY, CDR2 SVGAGI, per germline (reference sequence).

In its sample, this clone was seen a few times. The chain employs TRBV4-2 and TRBJ1-2, with 10 bases aligning to TRBD1. The CDR3 totals 17 residues. The V gene end was trimmed by 3 bases and the J gene end by 4 bases; junction bases not matched to a gene: 11. Germline loops: CDR1 LGHNA, CDR2 YNFKEQ. The CDR3 protein is CASSQADRGPRGYGYTF. The DNA of the CDR3 is TGTGCCAGCAGCCAGGCCGACAGGGGGCCTCGGGGCTATGGCTACACCTTC.

CDR3 residues: CASSVGGGYGEQYF. CDR3 bases: TGTGCCAGCAGCGTAGGCGGAGGGTACGGCGAGCAGTACTTC. The rearrangement links TRBV9 to TRBJ2-7; the D gene is possibly TRBD2 (6 bases). There are 14 residues in the CDR3. Germline V lookup: CDR1 SGDLS, CDR2 YYNGEE. V dropped 0 bases and J dropped 6 bases, with 13 bases sitting between them.

The chain uses TRBV3-1 (or the pseudogene TRBV3-2) and TRBJ2-5; the D gene is possibly TRBD2 (5 bases). V gave up 0 bases and J gave up 7 bases, with 12 bases separating them. This CDR3 has 14 residues. Germline assignment: CDR1 LGHDT and CDR2 YNNKEL (reference sequence). The CDR3 DNA reads TGTGCCAGCAGCCAAGATCTAGCCTCTGGGACCCAGTACTTC. As protein: CASSQDLASGTQYF.

This chain joins TRBV7-9 and TRBJ1-2; 11 positions agree with TRBD1. V dropped 3 bases and J dropped 4; count of bases not matched to a gene: 4. Germline V gene data show CDR1 as SEHNR and CDR2 as FQNEAQ (reference sequence). CDR3 length: 15 amino acids. The CDR3 spells CASSLGTGGGYGYTF. The CDR3, as DNA: TGTGCCAGCAGCTTGGGGACAGGGGGAGGCTATGGCTACACCTTC.

This clone was recorded only once. The chain uses TRBV5-1 and TRBJ2-5; TRBD2 might be the D (6 bases). V lost 5 bases and J 6 bases, leaving 17 bases between the germline ends. The CDR3 has 14 residues. Germline V CDR1 and CDR2: SGHRS, YFSETQ. For the CDR3, the DNA is TGCGCCAGCAGACTTGCGGCGGGACGTCAGACCCAGTACTTC. It codes for CASRLAAGRQTQYF.

The CDR3 sequence is CASSPRQGEAGELFF. CDR3 sequence (DNA): TGTGCCAGCAGCCCAAGACAGGGGGAAGCCGGGGAGCTGTTTTTT. This rearrangement joins TRBV5-4 to TRBJ2-2, with TRBD1 identical over 9 bases. This CDR3 has 15 amino acids. Trimming cost V 4 bases and J 6 bases; bases outside gene matches: 7. CDR1 is SGHNT and CDR2 is YYREEE in the germline V gene (reference sequence). The full variable domain, its missing parts supplied by reference TRBV5-4 and TRBJ2-2, is ETGVTQSPTHLIKTRGQQVTLRCSSQSGHNTVSWYQQALGQGPQFIFQYYREEENGRGNFPPRFSGLQFPNYSSELNVNALELDDSALYLCASSPRQGEAGELFFGEGSRLTVL.

The rearrangement joins TRBV6-1 to TRBJ1-4; D unresolved. The V gene's germline CDR1 is MNHNS and CDR2 SASEGT. The CDR3 is made up of 14 amino acids. The V end was cut by 1 base, the J end by 5 bases, with 8 bases between. The CDR3 DNA follows: TGTGCCAGCAGTGAAGGTGGCTTCAATGAAAAACTGTTTTTT. Translating it yields CASSEGGFNEKLFF.

The V gene is TRBV5-1, the J gene TRBJ1-2, with D unclear. The germline V gene has CDR1 SGHRS and CDR2 YFSETQ. This CDR3 is built from 13 residues. The V and J ends lost 3 bases and 5 bases respectively, with 11 bases between them. In nucleotides, the CDR3 is TGCGCCAGCAGCTACGAGGGAACTTATGGCTACACCTTC. Translated: CASSYEGTYGYTF. The variable domain in full, completed from reference TRBV5-1 and TRBJ1-2, reads KAGVTQTPRYLIKTRGQQVTLSCSPISGHRSVSWYQQTPGQGLQFLFEYFSETQRNKGNFPGRFSGRQFSNSRSEMNVSTLELGDSALYLCASSYEGTYGYTFGSGTRLTVV.

The CDR3 sequence: CASTSPTGGTDTQYF. The CDR3 DNA sequence: TGTGCCAGCACCTCCCCCACAGGGGGAACAGATACGCAGTATTTT. The V gene is TRBV6-5, the J gene TRBJ2-3; TRBD1 aligns across 8 bases. The CDR3 loop spans 15 amino acids. The germline V gene encodes CDR1 MNHEY and CDR2 SVGAGI. J lost 3 bases, V lost 7 bases, and 9 bases had no gene match.

The chain recombines TRBV18 with TRBJ1-1, with 7 positions matching TRBD1. With 6 bases clipped from V and 4 bases from J, the junction kept 11 bases outside the gene matches. Germline CDR1 is KGHSH and CDR2 is LQKENI. The CDR3 runs 15 residues. This chain's CDR3 is CASSGTVSGGTEAFF. CDR3 nucleotide sequence: TGTGCCAGCTCGGGGACAGTGAGCGGGGGCACTGAAGCTTTCTTT.

V gene TRBV7-2 combines with J gene TRBJ2-5; TRBD2 matches 9 bases. Losses at the gene ends were 5 bases for V and 2 bases for J; bases not matched to a gene: 9. This CDR3 spans 16 amino acids. Germline CDR1 reads SGHTA; CDR2 reads FQGNSA. This chain's CDR3 is CASSLSITSGQETQYF. In DNA, the CDR3 is TGTGCCAGCAGCCTATCGATCACTAGCGGGCAAGAGACCCAGTACTTC. Full variable domain (rest looked up from reference TRBV7-2 and TRBJ2-5): GAGVSQSPSNKVTEKGKDVELRCDPISGHTALYWYRQSLGQGLEFLIYFQGNSAPDKSGLPSDRFSAERTGGSVSTLTIQRTQQEDSAVYLCASSLSITSGQETQYFGPGTRLLVL.

As to this clone: Within the sample, other DNA sequences also encode this same CDR3. This chain links TRBV27 with TRBJ2-5, with 10 bases identical to TRBD1. Germline V gene data show CDR1 as MNHEY and CDR2 as SMNVEV (reference sequence). The trim removed 6 bases at V and 5 bases at J, leaving 9 bases unmatched. This CDR3 region has 15 residues. For the CDR3, the DNA is TGTGCCAGCAGCCCCCGACAGGGGGCATGGGAGACCCAGTACTTC. Residues: CASSPRQGAWETQYF.

The chain combines TRBV5-1 with TRBJ1-4; D not resolved. The CDR3 runs 15 residues. Per the germline V gene, CDR1 is SGHRS and CDR2 is YFSETQ. The ends were cut back, 2 bases at V and 0 bases at J, with 8 bases in the middle. The CDR3 loop is CASSLEEATNEKLFF. The CDR3 DNA is TGCGCCAGCAGCTTAGAGGAAGCAACTAATGAAAAACTGTTTTTT.

V gene TRBV5-6 combines with J gene TRBJ2-3; TRBD1 aligns across 7 bases. V was clipped by 4 bases and J by 3 bases; unmatched bases: 5. From germline, CDR1 is SGHDT and CDR2 YYEEEE. This CDR3 is built from 14 residues. In nucleotides, the CDR3 is TGTGCCAGCAGCCCTACAGGGGCGACAGATACGCAGTATTTT. Translating it yields CASSPTGATDTQYF.

The DNA of the CDR3 is TGTGCCAGCAGCAACAGGGGAGGGAACACTGAAGCTTTCTTT. This codes for CASSNRGGNTEAFF. The chain has TRBV7-8 and TRBJ1-1; TRBD1 matches at 7 bases. The CDR3 length is 14 residues. The junction had 4 bases not matched to a gene; V was cut back by 5 bases and J by 1 base. The germline V gene has CDR1 SGHVS and CDR2 FQNEAQ.

This clone was recorded only once. The rearrangement links TRBV7-3 to TRBJ2-2; 10 positions agree with TRBD1. The ends lost 1 base at V and 5 bases at J; junction bases unmatched: 7. The germline CDR1 and CDR2 sequences are SGHTA and FQGTGA. The CDR3 spans 17 residues. The CDR3 DNA sequence: TGTGCCAGCAGCTTAAATTCGAGACAGGGGGCGACCGGGGAGCTGTTTTTT. This encodes CASSLNSRQGATGELFF.

This clone was recorded once. The chain carries TRBV14 and TRBJ1-4; perhaps TRBD1 as D (5 bases). V gave up 4 bases and J gave up 5 bases, with 14 bases separating them. The CDR3 sequence is 15 residues long. CDR1 and CDR2 from the germline V gene are SGHDN and FVKESK. The CDR3 loop is CASSPRQIPNEKLFF. CDR3 coding DNA: TGTGCCAGCAGCCCCCGACAGATACCGAATGAAAAACTGTTTTTT.

This chain joins TRBV6-5 and TRBJ2-7, with D tentatively TRBD1 (6 bases). The CDR3 has 13 amino acids. V shed 5 bases and J shed 2 bases, with 10 bases lying between them. CDR1 and CDR2 from the germline V gene are MNHEY and SVGAGI. This CDR3 is CASSPGTTYEQYF. In nucleotides, the CDR3 is TGTGCCAGCAGTCCCGGGACAACCTACGAGCAGTACTTC.

The rearrangement uses TRBV19 and TRBJ1-2; D call uncertain. CDR3 length equals 16 residues. CDR1 and CDR2 from the germline V gene are LNHDA and SQIVND (reference sequence). With 3 bases removed from V and 8 bases from J, the gap between germline ends came to 22 bases. As DNA, the CDR3 is TGTGCCAGTAGTATGGGAGGAAGTCTGGGCCGAGGGGGCTACACCTTC. It yields the protein CASSMGGSLGRGGYTF. Full variable domain (rest looked up from reference TRBV19 and TRBJ1-2): DGGITQSPKYLFRKEGQNVTLSCEQNLNHDAMYWYRQDPGQGLRLIYYSQIVNDFQKGDIAEGYSVSREKKESFPLTVTSAQKNPTAFYLCASSMGGSLGRGGYTFGSGTRLTVV.

The rearrangement joins TRBV6-1 to TRBJ2-5; TRBD2 agrees at 7 bases. Trimming took 2 bases from V and 2 from J; bases not matched to a gene: 8. CDR1 and CDR2 from the germline V gene are MNHNS and SASEGT. The CDR3 is 16 amino acids. In DNA form, the CDR3 reads TGTGCCAGCAGTGAAATGGGGGGGGTCCAACAAGAGACCCAGTACTTC. Its translation is CASSEMGGVQQETQYF.

In the case of this clone: The same CDR3 arises from other DNA sequences in this sample as well. The V and J genes are TRBV29-1 and TRBJ1-1, with unresolved D. Per germline, CDR1 SQVTM and CDR2 ANQGSEA. There are 11 residues in the CDR3. The V and J ends lost 6 bases and 1 base respectively, with 6 bases between them. In DNA, the CDR3 is TGCAGCGTCTCCGGGAACACTGAAGCTTTCTTT. Amino acid sequence: CSVSGNTEAFF. The full variable domain, in which reference TRBV29-1 and TRBJ1-1 provide the parts outside the CDR3, is SAVISQKPSRDICQRGTSLTIQCQVDSQVTMMFWYRQQPGQSLTLIATANQGSEATYESGFVIDKFPISRPNLTFSTLTVSNMSPEDSSIYLCSVSGNTEAFFGQGTRLTVV.

This clone was seen only a few times. The chain is built from TRBV6-6 and TRBJ1-2; D is uncertain. CDR1 is MNHNY, CDR2 SVGAGI, per germline (reference sequence). The CDR3 totals 15 residues. Trimming removed 0 bases at V and 2 bases at J, with 10 bases between. In DNA form, the CDR3 reads TGTGCCAGCAGTTACTCGGGTGCGGGGAACTATGGCTACACCTTC. Protein product: CASSYSGAGNYGYTF.

The V gene is TRBV27, the J gene TRBJ2-2; the match to TRBD2 covers 9 bases. The CDR3 contains 18 residues. Trimming at V came to 4 bases and at J to 5 bases, leaving 14 bases not matched to a gene. CDR1 MNHEY and CDR2 SMNVEV come from the germline V gene (reference sequence). CDR3 sequence reads: CASSSGASGTLNTGELFF. The CDR3 DNA is TGTGCCAGCAGTTCAGGGGCTAGCGGGACACTCAATACCGGGGAGCTGTTTTTT.